This T cell receptor (beta chain) was captured by sequencing in a study of shared clonotypes between healthy human individuals. Study-level points and caveats: Investigators expected sequencing depth to affect clonotype sharing among donors.

As for this clone: Its antigen is not known.

Losses at the gene ends were 6 bases for V and 1 base for J; bases not matched to a gene: 9. The CDR3 sequence is 17 residues long. For each subset, genomic DNA was distributed in equal portions over several immunoSEQ plates. TCRdb's table, derived via immunoSEQ multiplex PCR, lists solely in-frame clones and lacks some. The profile shows some 490,000 clones, around four fifths of them singletons. The chain employs TRBV23-1 and TRBJ2-2; 9 bases are a match to TRBD1. TRBV23-1 is treated as an ORF (open reading frame) with a function not yet certain. The sequence was obtained from a woman between 40 and 50 years old in good health. Some clones in this sample may be carry-over from other donors' samples. The sequenced material came from PBMCs. The CDR3 DNA reads TGCGCCAGCAGGCTCCTGGGACAGGGAGTGAACACCGGGGAGCTGTTTTTT. Translating gives CASRLLGQGVNTGELFF.